This T cell receptor (beta chain) comes out of a study of blood T cell repertoires in COVID-19. Whole-study context: The United States, Italy and Spain provided the acute and convalescent COVID-19 samples.

Seattle patient enrollment occurred during active infection, with longitudinal follow-up thereafter. Authors' analysis steps: Cell counts per sample came from amplifying reference gene primers. This table comes from immunoSEQ multiplex PCR, and its TCRdb copy is limited to in-frame clones, with some not included. V, J and clone size are those of that table, while D and trimming were read from the DNA. Here the sample spans about 430,000 clones, around nine tenths being singletons. Germline V lookup: CDR1 LNHDA, CDR2 SQIVND (reference sequence). The CDR3 consists of 19 residues. V dropped 6 bases and J dropped 5; count of bases not matched to a gene: 16.

J is TRBJ2-2 and V is TRBV19; 12 bases agree with TRBD2. The receptor was derived from a man between 18 and 35 years old with COVID-19, enrolled during active disease. Specimen: peripheral blood. The CDR3 region has the DNA TGTGCCAGTAGCCTGAAGACTAGCGGGGGCCGGGTGGGGACCGGGGAGCTGTTTTTT. Translating gives CASSLKTSGGRVGTGELFF.